This T cell receptor (beta chain) derives from a study of monozygotic twins with inflammatory bowel disease. Study results and caveats: People with IBD had fewer clonotypes in common with others than healthy twins did, especially with disease activity.

About this clonotype: The antigen is unknown.

TCRdb re-called the 5' RACE reads; one entry per CDR3 protein, DNA not given. The listing records a few hundred thousand distinct CDR3 sequences. This CDR3 region has 14 residues. Germline loops: CDR1 MDHEN, CDR2 SYDVKM. The receptor was derived from a human donor with ulcerative colitis or Crohn's disease, or a healthy co-twin of an affected twin (not recorded which). The gene calls are TRBV28 and TRBJ1-3; without DNA, the TCRdb call of TRBD1 cannot be checked. The material sequenced was blood. CDR3 loop: CATFTPGRRNTIYF.